This entry lists 23 T cell receptor beta chains sequenced from one sample in a study of blood T cell repertoires in COVID-19 (TCRdb year 2020). Library preparation was by the immunoSEQ multiplex PCR assay. TCRdb took this table from immuneACCESS and kept in-frame rearrangements with V and J called. Such tables lack part of the clones; where checked against another copy, unresolved V genes explain under half of the gap, and the rest is unexplained. For this sample there are more than 200,000 clones; under 90% appear just once. The ten biggest clones cover roughly 2.5% of the sample. Sample: peripheral blood. The source of these receptors is a woman between 40 and 50 years old with active or convalescent COVID-19.

V gene TRBV20-1 combines with J gene TRBJ1-1; the D gene is possibly TRBD1 (6 bases). This CDR3 is built from 11 residues. The germline gives CDR1 DFQATT, CDR2 SNEGSKA (reference sequence). V lost 3 bases, J lost 4 bases, and 6 bases lay in between. The CDR3 DNA is TGCAGTGCTAGGGGGGCCACTGAAGCTTTCTTT. Residues: CSARGATEAFF.

The V and J genes are TRBV2 and TRBJ1-5, with TRBD1 as a possible D gene (5 bases). This CDR3 comprises 15 residues. The ends were cut back, 4 bases at V and 3 bases at J, with 13 bases in the middle. Germline V CDR1 and CDR2: SNHLY, FYNNEI. The CDR3 loop reads CASSAGLVANQPQHF. Written as DNA, the CDR3 is TGTGCCAGCAGTGCAGGGTTGGTGGCCAATCAGCCCCAGCATTTT.

This sequence joins TRBV27 and TRBJ2-7, with 9 bases matching TRBD2. The junction had 2 bases not matched to a gene; V was cut back by 6 bases and J by 2 bases. The germline CDR1 and CDR2 sequences are MNHEY and SMNVEV (reference sequence). This CDR3 region has 13 residues. In nucleotides, the CDR3 is TGTGCCAGCAGACTAGCGGGTACCTACGAGCAGTACTTC. This codes for CASRLAGTYEQYF.

The chain joins TRBV5-6 to TRBJ2-2, with D uncertain. Trimming removed 0 bases from V and 0 bases from J, with 12 bases in between. CDR3 length equals 17 residues. The germline V gene encodes CDR1 SGHDT and CDR2 YYEEEE. CDR3 bases: TGTGCCAGCAGCTTGGTGTGGGCAGCTACGAACACCGGGGAGCTGTTTTTT. Translated, it gives CASSLVWAATNTGELFF.

This chain uses TRBV27 with TRBJ1-1, with D maybe TRBD1 (6 bases). V gave up 4 bases and J gave up 1 base, with 16 bases separating them. There are 16 residues in the CDR3. The germline V gene has CDR1 MNHEY and CDR2 SMNVEV (reference sequence). The CDR3 region is CASSWNPGTPNTEAFF. The CDR3 DNA sequence: TGTGCCAGCAGTTGGAACCCCGGGACACCGAACACTGAAGCTTTCTTT.

The rearrangement links TRBV30 to TRBJ1-1, with D possibly being TRBD1 (6 bases). Trimming pared 0 bases from V and 5 bases from J, leaving 10 bases between. Germline V lookup: CDR1 GTSNPN, CDR2 SVGIG (reference sequence). The CDR3 is 13 residues long. CDR3 DNA sequence: TGTGCCTGGAGTGTTCAGGGGTTTACTGAAGCTTTCTTT. Its translation is CAWSVQGFTEAFF. Variable domain in full (rest from reference TRBV30 and TRBJ1-1): SQTIHQWPATLVQPVGSPLSLECTVEGTSNPNLYWYRQAAGRGLQLLFYSVGIGQISSEVPQNLSASRPQDRQFILSSKKLLLSDSGFYLCAWSVQGFTEAFFGQGTRLTVV.

This chain links TRBV2 with TRBJ2-7, with D possibly being TRBD2 (6 bases). Germline assignment: CDR1 SNHLY and CDR2 FYNNEI. The CDR3 spans 16 residues. The germline V and J ends were trimmed by 7 bases and 0 bases, with 19 bases remaining between them. DNA of the CDR3: TGTGCCAGCAACATCATGGGCGGGGCGTTCTCCTACGAGCAGTACTTC. This sequence encodes CASNIMGGAFSYEQYF. Together with reference TRBV2 and TRBJ2-7, the CDR3 gives the full variable domain: EPEVTQTPSHQVTQMGQEVILRCVPISNHLYFYWYRQILGQKVEFLVSFYNNEISEKSEIFDDQFSVERPDGSNFTLKIRSTKLEDSAMYFCASNIMGGAFSYEQYFGPGTRLTVT.

This sequence joins TRBV5-4 and TRBJ1-1; 8 nucleotides agree with TRBD1. CDR1 and CDR2 from the germline V gene are SGHNT and YYREEE (reference sequence). The ends lost 0 bases at V and 0 bases at J; junction bases unmatched: 4. This CDR3 comprises 16 residues. The CDR3 DNA reads TGTGCCAGCAGCTTGGGACAGGGGAGGATGAACACTGAAGCTTTCTTT. This encodes CASSLGQGRMNTEAFF.

J is TRBJ1-5 and V is TRBV7-9, with 7 bases matching TRBD1. The CDR3 contains 15 residues. V was pared by 5 bases and J by 4 bases, with 8 bases of the junction left unmatched. Germline V CDR1 and CDR2: SEHNR, FQNEAQ (reference sequence). The CDR3 protein is CASSDDRDQNQPQHF. The CDR3 bases are TGTGCCAGCAGCGACGACAGGGATCAGAATCAGCCCCAGCATTTT.

The chain combines TRBV30 with TRBJ2-2; D is uncertain. The CDR3 has 12 residues. Germline V gene lookup returns CDR1 GTSNPN and CDR2 SVGIG (reference sequence). Deletions cut 3 bases from V and 5 bases from J, with 7 bases between. CDR3 sequence (DNA): TGTGCCTGGAGCTACGGGACCGGGGAGCTGTTTTTT. Its protein is CAWSYGTGELFF.

The chain uses TRBV5-1 and TRBJ1-1; no clear D. V was pared by 0 bases and J by 1 base, with 10 bases between. Germline CDR1 is SGHRS and CDR2 is YFSETQ. The CDR3 has 15 amino acids. CDR3 in amino acids: CASSLAPTGNTEAFF. DNA for the CDR3: TGCGCCAGCAGCTTGGCCCCCACTGGGAACACTGAAGCTTTCTTT.

The V and J genes are TRBV19 and TRBJ1-1; 9 bases match TRBD1. V shed 4 bases and J 4 bases; nucleotides not matched to a gene: 7. CDR3 length: 15 amino acids. CDR1 LNHDA and CDR2 SQIVND come from the germline V gene (reference sequence). In DNA, the CDR3 is TGTGCCAGTAGTACTCCGACAGGGGGGTCCACTGAAGCTTTCTTT. Its protein is CASSTPTGGSTEAFF.

The chain employs TRBV7-6 and TRBJ1-2; D unclear. The germline V gene has CDR1 SGHVS and CDR2 FNYEAQ. CDR3 length: 16 amino acids. Trimming removed 1 base from V and 10 bases from J, with 22 bases in between. CDR3 sequence: CASSLEGYRKRKDYTF. DNA of the CDR3: TGTGCCAGCAGCTTAGAAGGTTACAGAAAACGGAAAGACTACACCTTC.

The chain couples TRBV7-8 to TRBJ1-2; D may be TRBD1 (6 bases). The CDR3 runs to 14 residues. V was shortened by 5 bases and J by 0 bases, with 10 bases between the two germline ends. The germline V gene encodes CDR1 SGHVS and CDR2 FQNEAQ. DNA of the CDR3: TGTGCCAGCAGCCGGACAGTTTCTAACTATGGCTACACCTTC. Its translation is CASSRTVSNYGYTF.

V gene TRBV14 combines with J gene TRBJ2-7, with 9 bases that match TRBD2. This CDR3 comprises 15 residues. With V trimmed by 3 bases and J by 0 bases, 3 bases remained unmatched. Germline V gene data show CDR1 as SGHDN and CDR2 as FVKESK. The CDR3, as DNA: TGTGCCAGCAGCCATCCGGGACTAGCCTCCTACGAGCAGTACTTC. Translated, it gives CASSHPGLASYEQYF.

The V gene is TRBV28, the J gene TRBJ2-3, with D possibly matching TRBD2 (7 bases). Germline CDR1 MDHEN, CDR2 SYDVKM. This CDR3 has 14 residues. Trimming removed 3 bases at V and 4 bases at J, with 11 bases between. CDR3 bases: TGTGCCAGCAGTTTGGGGGGGGCGGCAGATACGCAGTATTTT. Its translation is CASSLGGAADTQYF. The entire variable domain, with the rest obtained from reference TRBV28 and TRBJ2-3, is as follows: DVKVTQSSRYLVKRTGEKVFLECVQDMDHENMFWYRQDPGLGLRLIYFSYDVKMKEKGDIPEGYSVSREKKERFSLILESASTNQTSMYLCASSLGGAADTQYFGPGTRLTVL.

The table lists this clone with a count of one. CDR3 sequence reads: CASSRINQAGVTDTQYF. The CDR3 coding sequence is TGTGCCAGCAGTCGAATCAACCAAGCGGGGGTTACAGATACGCAGTATTTT. J is TRBJ2-3 and V is TRBV7-2; 8 bases fit TRBD2. The germline CDR1 and CDR2 sequences are SGHTA and FQGNSA. V shed 6 bases, J shed 3 bases, and the junction held 14 bases outside the gene matches. The CDR3 extends over 17 amino acids.

V and J are TRBV11-3 and TRBJ2-3, with a possible D match to TRBD2 (5 bases). CDR1 SGHNT and CDR2 YENEEA come from the germline V gene. The V gene lost 1 base and the J gene lost 2 bases, with 7 bases spanning the gap. The length of the CDR3 is 14 residues. The CDR3 DNA follows: TGTGCCAGCAGCTTAGGGGGAGCCACAGATACGCAGTATTTT. It translates to CASSLGGATDTQYF.

The chain has TRBV5-4 and TRBJ1-1; 10 bases are a match to TRBD1. V dropped 3 bases and J dropped 2; count of bases not matched to a gene: 7. The length of the CDR3 is 16 residues. Germline values: CDR1 SGHNT, CDR2 YYREEE (reference sequence). As DNA, the CDR3 is TGTGCCAGCAGCTCAGGGACAGGGGCGCGAAACACTGAAGCTTTCTTT. This codes for CASSSGTGARNTEAFF.

This chain joins TRBV3-1 (or the pseudogene TRBV3-2) and TRBJ2-1; 10 bases agree with TRBD2. The CDR3 is 20 residues long. The germline V gene has CDR1 LGHDT and CDR2 YNNKEL (reference sequence). V shed 4 bases and J 8 bases; nucleotides not matched to a gene: 23. This chain's CDR3 is CASSLSYQASGRIGSDEQFF. CDR3 nucleotide sequence: TGTGCCAGCAGCCTCAGTTATCAAGCTAGCGGGAGAATAGGCTCCGATGAGCAGTTCTTC.

The chain links TRBV2 to TRBJ1-2, with TRBD1 matching over 8 bases. The CDR3 has 15 amino acids. V lost 5 bases and J lost 2; bases outside the gene matches: 7. Per the germline V gene, CDR1 is SNHLY and CDR2 is FYNNEI. The CDR3 spells CASSMDRVRNYGYTF. The CDR3 DNA reads TGTGCCAGCAGTATGGACAGGGTTCGCAACTATGGCTACACCTTC.

This rearrangement joins TRBV11-3 to TRBJ1-1, with D tentatively TRBD1 (5 bases). The CDR3 extends over 15 amino acids. CDR1 and CDR2 from the germline V gene are SGHNT and YENEEA. V lost 5 bases, J lost 3 bases, and 16 bases lay in between. In DNA, the CDR3 is TGTGCCAGCAGCCGACTGGGGGGGGGAGACACTGAAGCTTTCTTT. Protein product: CASSRLGGGDTEAFF.

In this sample, this clone turned up once. The genes are TRBV28 and TRBJ1-6, with D perhaps TRBD1 (6 bases). The ends were cut back, 5 bases at V and 10 bases at J, with 12 bases in the middle. The CDR3 sequence is 13 residues long. CDR1 is MDHEN, CDR2 SYDVKM, per germline. The CDR3 region has the DNA TGTGCCAGCAGTCTAGGGGGTAACTCACCCCTCCACTTT. It is translated as CASSLGGNSPLHF.